This T cell receptor (beta chain) was identified during a study of T cell responses to AZD1222 COVID-19 vaccine. Here immunoSEQ multiplex PCR was the method, and the copy in TCRdb shows in-frame clones only, minus some. The repertoire includes around 210,000 clones, approximately 94% of them detected once, and around 1.5% sits in the top ten. This CDR3 spans 16 amino acids. The V segment lost 6 bases and the J segment 5 bases; nucleotides outside the gene matches: 11. CDR1 is SGHVS, CDR2 FQNEAQ, per germline. This receptor was taken from an adult who received the MenACWY meningococcal vaccine as a control. The sample here was peripheral blood, taken 28 days after the second dose of the MenACWY control vaccine. The J gene is TRBJ2-2, the V gene TRBV7-8; 8 bases map to TRBD2. CDR3 region: CASSFSGTRGTGELFF. Written as DNA, the CDR3 is TGTGCCAGCAGTTTTAGTGGGACTAGAGGGACCGGGGAGCTGTTTTTT. The complete variable domain, with remaining parts taken from reference TRBV7-8 and TRBJ2-2, reads GAGVSQSPRYKVAKRGQDVALRCDPISGHVSLFWYQQALGQGPEFLTYFQNEAQLDKSGLPSDRFFAERPEGSVSTLKIQRTQQEDSAVYLCASSFSGTRGTGELFFGEGSRLTVL.